This T cell receptor (beta chain) was profiled in a study of blood T cell repertoires in COVID-19. Germline CDR1 and CDR2: SGDLS and YYNGEE. The junction had 10 bases not matched to a gene; V was cut back by 0 bases and J by 5 bases. This CDR3 spans 17 amino acids. Authors' analysis steps: Nucleated cell number was recorded as an estimate derived from reference gene primer amplification. Profiling relied on immunoSEQ multiplex PCR, and the TCRdb table lists in-frame clones only, not all of them. V and J calls plus clone size are reproduced from that table; the DNA served to infer D and trimming. Of around 330,000 clones detected, over 75% appear once; the ten largest clones hold 3.5% to 4%.

The rearrangement joins TRBV9 to TRBJ2-2; TRBD1 agrees at 7 bases. Sequenced: peripheral blood. The receptor was isolated from a woman between 45 and 60 years old with active or convalescent COVID-19. CDR3 loop: CASSVATSTGSTGELFF. CDR3 sequence (DNA): TGTGCCAGCAGCGTAGCTACCTCGACAGGGTCTACCGGGGAGCTGTTTTTT.